This T cell receptor beta chain emerged from a study of cytomegalovirus exposure and HLA in healthy donors. Study-level findings and limits: The investigators catalogued 164 TCR beta chains as cytomegalovirus-associated.

With respect to this clone: Its target is unknown.

CDR3 length equals 14 residues. Germline CDR1 and CDR2: SGHRS and YFSETQ. The V and J ends lost 2 bases and 8 bases, in that order; junction bases with no gene match: 6. The PCR made use of 60 Vbeta and 13 Jbeta primers. Sequenced by immunoSEQ multiplex PCR; TCRdb stores in-frame clones only, minus some. The repertoire includes around 140,000 clones, around 78% of them detected once, and about 2.5% sits in the top ten. The origin of this receptor is a woman aged 18-35 years in good health and CMV-seropositive. Material: PBMCs. This rearrangement joins TRBV5-1 to TRBJ1-2, with TRBD1 matching 10 bases. The CDR3 DNA reads as TGCGCCAGCAGCTTCGGGACAGGGGATTGGGGCTACACCTTC. Protein product: CASSFGTGDWGYTF.